This TCR beta chain comes out of a study of tumor-infiltrating lymphocytes in primary liver carcinoma. Extraction also yielded germline DNA, while blood RNA was obtained from unsorted whole blood. Concerning this clonotype itself: A read error may be the cause here, since a much bigger clone is one base away.

cDNA specific to TCR beta was made from 500 to 650 ng of total RNA, with a constant-region primer employed for priming. Three-round nested multiplex PCR performed with slightly modified ARM-PCR produced the TCR beta libraries. MiXCR, applied by TCRdb to the multiplex PCR reads, yields one record per CDR3 protein. Of fewer than 350,000 distinct CDR3 sequences listed, around three fifths are singletons. This clonotype originated in a man in his forties with primary liver carcinoma and hepatitis B virus infection. What was sequenced was peripheral blood.

Here the CDR3 DNA reads TGTGCCAGCAGGACGACTAGCGGGAACAATGAGCAGTTCTTC. Amino acid sequence: CASRTTSGNNEQFF. This chain connects TRBV12-3 or TRBV12-4 to TRBJ2-1; TRBD2 matches at 11 bases. Losses at the gene ends were 6 bases for V and 5 bases for J; bases not matched to a gene: 3. The CDR3 has 14 residues.